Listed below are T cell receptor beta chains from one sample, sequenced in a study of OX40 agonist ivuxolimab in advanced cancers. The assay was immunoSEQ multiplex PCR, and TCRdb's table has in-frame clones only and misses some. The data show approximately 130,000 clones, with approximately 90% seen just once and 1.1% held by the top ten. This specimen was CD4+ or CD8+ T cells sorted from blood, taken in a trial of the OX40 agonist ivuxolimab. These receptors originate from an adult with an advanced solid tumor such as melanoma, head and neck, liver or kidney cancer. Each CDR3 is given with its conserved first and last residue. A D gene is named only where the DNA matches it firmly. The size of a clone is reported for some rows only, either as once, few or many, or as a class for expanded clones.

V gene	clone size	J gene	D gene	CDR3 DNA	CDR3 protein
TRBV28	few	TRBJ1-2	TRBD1	TGTGCCAGCAGTCTGGGACAGACAAACTATGGCTACACCTTC	CASSLGQTNYGYTF
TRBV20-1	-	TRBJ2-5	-	TGCAGTGCTCGAAATGAAGAGACCCAGTACTTC	CSARNEETQYF
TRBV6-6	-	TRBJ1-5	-	TGTGCCAGCAACCCCCGCCCGGGGGGTGGTGAGCCCCAGCATTTT	CASNPRPGGGEPQHF
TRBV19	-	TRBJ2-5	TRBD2	TGTGCCAGTAGTCCTACTAGCGGGAGTAGTGAGACCCAGTACTTC	CASSPTSGSSETQYF
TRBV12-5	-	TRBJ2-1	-	TGTGCTAGTGGTTTGGTAGCCCCGGATGAGCAGTTCTTC	CASGLVAPDEQFF
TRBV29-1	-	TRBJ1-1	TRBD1	TGCAGCGTTGGACAGGGGCCCACTGAAGCTTTCTTT	CSVGQGPTEAFF
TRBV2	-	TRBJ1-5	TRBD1	TGTGCCAGCAGTTCGGACAGGGGGCTTCAGCCCCAGCATTTT	CASSSDRGLQPQHF
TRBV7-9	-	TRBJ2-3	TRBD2	TGTGCCAGCAGCCCCAGGACTAGCGGGAGTATAGATACGCAGTATTTT	CASSPRTSGSIDTQYF
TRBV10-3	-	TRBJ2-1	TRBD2	TGTGCCACTAGCGGAAACTCCTACAATGAGCAGTTCTTC	CATSGNSYNEQFF
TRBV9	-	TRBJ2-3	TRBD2	TGTGCCAGCAGCGTAGATAGCGGGAGGGTAGATACGCAGTATTTT	CASSVDSGRVDTQYF
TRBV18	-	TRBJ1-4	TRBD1	TGTGCCAGCTCACCCGCGGGACAGACTAATGAAAAACTGTTTTTT	CASSPAGQTNEKLFF
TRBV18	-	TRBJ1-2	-	TGTGCCAGCTCACCAAGACAAGAAGCTAACTATGGCTACACCTTC	CASSPRQEANYGYTF
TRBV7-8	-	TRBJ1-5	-	TGTGCCAGCAGCAAACTGGGGGGCGATCAGCCCCAGCATTTT	CASSKLGGDQPQHF
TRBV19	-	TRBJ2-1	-	TGTGCCAGTAGTATATTAGGAGCTCGAAAGGGAGAGCAGTTCTTC	CASSILGARKGEQFF
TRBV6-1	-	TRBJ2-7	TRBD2	TGTGCCAGCAGTGGATCTAGCGGGAGGGCCTCCTACGAGCAGTACTTC	CASSGSSGRASYEQYF
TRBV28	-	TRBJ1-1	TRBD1	TGTGCCAGCAGTCAACGGGACAGGGTGATCGGAGCAGCTTTCTTT	CASSQRDRVIGAAFF
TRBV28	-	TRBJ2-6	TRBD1	TGTGCCAGCAGTTTTTTTGGACAGGGGGCGCCCGGGGCCAACGTCCTGACTTTC	CASSFFGQGAPGANVLTF
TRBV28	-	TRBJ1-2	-	TGTGCCAGCAGTGGGGCGGGCAGGGTCCCTGGCTACACCTTC	CASSGAGRVPGYTF
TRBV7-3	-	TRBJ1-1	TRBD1	TGTGCCAGCAGCCCCACCGGGACAGGGACCAATGAAGCTTTCTTT	CASSPTGTGTNEAFF
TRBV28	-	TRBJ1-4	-	TGTGCCAGCAGTTATAATGAAAAACTGTTTTTT	CASSYNEKLFF
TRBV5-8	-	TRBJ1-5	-	TGTGCCAGCAAAAAAGACAGGCTCGGTCAGCCCCAGCATTTT	CASKKDRLGQPQHF
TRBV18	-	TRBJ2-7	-	TGTGCCAGCTCATCCCGGGACGTCGAGCAGTACTTC	CASSSRDVEQYF
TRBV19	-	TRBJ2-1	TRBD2	TGTGCCAGTAGTAGAGACACCGGGACTACCCACAATGAGCAGTTCTTC	CASSRDTGTTHNEQFF
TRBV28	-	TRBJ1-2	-	TGTGCCAGCAGTTTAGTGACCGGGTACAGAACGGACTATGGCTACACCTTC	CASSLVTGYRTDYGYTF
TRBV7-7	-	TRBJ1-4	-	TGTGCTAGCAGCCCCCACCTTGGCCAGGGTGGTGGTGAAAAACTGTTTTTT	CASSPHLGQGGGEKLFF
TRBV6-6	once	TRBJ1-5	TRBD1	TGTGCCAGCAGGCACGGGACAGATCAGCCCCAGCATTTT	CASRHGTDQPQHF
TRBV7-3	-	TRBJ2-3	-	TGTGCCAGCAGCCCCTACCAGAGCACAGATACGCAGTATTTT	CASSPYQSTDTQYF
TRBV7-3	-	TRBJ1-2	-	TGTGCCAGCAGCTTAATGTCCGGCCGAGGCTACACCTTC	CASSLMSGRGYTF
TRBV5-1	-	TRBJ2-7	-	TGCGCCAGCAGCTTGGAAGATGGAGGCCCCAAATACTTC	CASSLEDGGPKYF
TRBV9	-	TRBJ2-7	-	TGTGCCAGCAGCGTCAGCGGGCCCTACGAGCAGTACTTC	CASSVSGPYEQYF
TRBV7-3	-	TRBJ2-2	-	TGTGCCAGCAGCTTAGTGGTGAACACCGGGGAGCTGTTTTTT	CASSLVVNTGELFF
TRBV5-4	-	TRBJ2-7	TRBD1	TGTGCCAGCAGCTCCCACAGGGGATTCTACGAGCAGTACTTC	CASSSHRGFYEQYF
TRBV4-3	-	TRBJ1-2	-	TGCGCCAGCAGCCAAGAAAGGTACAGCGAAAACTATGGCTACACCTTC	CASSQERYSENYGYTF
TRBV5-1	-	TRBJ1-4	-	TGCGCCAGCAGCTTTGGACAGAATAATGAAAAACTGTTTTTT	CASSFGQNNEKLFF
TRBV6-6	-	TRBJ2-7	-	TGTGCCAGCAGTCGCCCCTCGGGGCCTACCTACGAGCAGTACTTC	CASSRPSGPTYEQYF
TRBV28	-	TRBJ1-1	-	TGTGCCAGCAGTCGCTACCGAGGGGGGGAAGCTTTCTTT	CASSRYRGGEAFF
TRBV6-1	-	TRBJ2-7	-	TGTGCCAGCAGTGAGTCGGGACTTTCCTACGAGCAGTACTTC	CASSESGLSYEQYF
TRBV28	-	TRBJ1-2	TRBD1	TGTGCCAGCAGGTCCGGGACAGTTAACTATGGCTACACCTTC	CASRSGTVNYGYTF
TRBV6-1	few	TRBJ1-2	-	TGTGCCAGCAGTGAGGGACGGACATATGGCTACACCTTC	CASSEGRTYGYTF
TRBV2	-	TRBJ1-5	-	TGTGCCAGCAGTGAAGGGCGGGACAACAATCAGCCCCAGCATTTT	CASSEGRDNNQPQHF
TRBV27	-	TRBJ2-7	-	TGTGCCAGCAGTTCCCCGGGCATCGGAGCCTACGAGCAGTACTTC	CASSSPGIGAYEQYF
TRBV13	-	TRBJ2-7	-	TGTGCCAGCAGCTTAGACAGAGAGAACTACGAGCAGTACTTC	CASSLDRENYEQYF
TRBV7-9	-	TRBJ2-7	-	TGTGCCAGCAGCAGGGACGAGCAGTACTTC	CASSRDEQYF
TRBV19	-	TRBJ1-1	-	TGTGCCAGTAGTATGGGCCAGGGGCACACTGAAGCTTTCTTT	CASSMGQGHTEAFF
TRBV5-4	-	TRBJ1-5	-	TGTGCCAGCAGCTTGGGAGGACGCGTGGGCAATCAGCCCCAGCATTTT	CASSLGGRVGNQPQHF
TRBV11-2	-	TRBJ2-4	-	TGTGCCAGCAGTTCCCAACTAGGATCAGGCATTCAGTACTTC	CASSSQLGSGIQYF
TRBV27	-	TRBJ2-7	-	TGTGCCAGCGGTCCCTCTCGGACAGCGCGTTCCTACGAGCAGTACTTC	CASGPSRTARSYEQYF
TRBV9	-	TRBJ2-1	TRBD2	TGTGCCAGCAGCGTAGTGAGCGGGAGTTACAATGAGCAGTTCTTC	CASSVVSGSYNEQFF
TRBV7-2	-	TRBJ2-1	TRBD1	TGTGCCAGCAGCCCGGGACAGCAACTTAATTACAATGAGCAGTTCTTC	CASSPGQQLNYNEQFF
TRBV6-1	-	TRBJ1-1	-	TGTGCCAGCAGTGAACCGGGAGAACAAACAGGGAGGGCTGAAGCTTTCTTT	CASSEPGEQTGRAEAFF
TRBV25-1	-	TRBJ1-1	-	TGTGCCAGTAGTAGGAACACTGAAGCTTTCTTT	CASSRNTEAFF
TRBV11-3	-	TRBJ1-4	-	TGTGCCAGCAGCTTAGGTCACAGGGTACAGGAAAAACTGTTTTTT	CASSLGHRVQEKLFF
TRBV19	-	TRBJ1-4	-	TGTGCCAGTAACCCAAGGAACACGAATGAAAAACTGTTTTTT	CASNPRNTNEKLFF